Below, 14 T cell receptor beta chains from the same sample are listed, as sequenced in a study of T-cell memory formation after mild COVID-19. Each CDR3 protein is one row after TCRdb ran MiXCR on the 5' RACE reads. This sample has about 190,000 distinct CDR3 sequences; roughly 27% occur once, and the top ten carry 10% to 12%. The source material was PBMCs or a T cell subset sorted from them (not recorded which). The receptor set was obtained from an adult woman who had mild COVID-19 (a few samples of this study predate the infection). Cell type and time point are not known.

The sample holds many counts of this clonotype. The chain recombines TRBV7-2 with TRBJ1-2; D possibly corresponds to TRBD1 (5 bases). CDR3 length equals 17 residues. Per the germline V gene, CDR1 is SGHTA and CDR2 is FQGNSA. The ends were cut back, 5 bases at V and 8 bases at J, with 27 bases in the middle. The DNA for the CDR3 is TGTGCCAGCAGCCTTCGGGGGGTTAGTCCCACCCCTTACGGCTACACCTTC. It encodes CASSLRGVSPTPYGYTF.

This clonotype was seen a handful of times. The chain links TRBV24-1 to TRBJ2-1, with D unclear. The germline V gene has CDR1 KGHDR and CDR2 SFDVKD. The length of the CDR3 is 18 residues. With 2 bases removed from V and 6 bases from J, the gap between germline ends came to 22 bases. CDR3 region: CATSDSYVTKWSGNEQFF. CDR3 coding DNA: TGTGCCACCAGTGATTCGTACGTGACCAAGTGGTCGGGCAATGAGCAGTTCTTC.

CDR3: CASRTGYRDNEQFF. DNA for the CDR3: TGCGCCAGCAGGACAGGGTACAGGGACAATGAGCAGTTCTTC. V gene TRBV5-1 combines with J gene TRBJ2-1; 7 nucleotides align to TRBD1. CDR1 and CDR2 (germline): SGHRS, YFSETQ. Unmatched junction bases numbered 7, after V lost 5 bases and J lost 5 bases. The CDR3 extends over 14 amino acids.

This clonotype has just one count. V usage is TRBV6-7 and J usage is TRBJ2-1; D is possibly TRBD1 or TRBD2 (6 bases each). TRBV6-7 is an open reading frame whose function is uncertain. The CDR3 covers 18 residues. The V end lost 0 bases, the J end lost 7 bases, and 22 bases lay between the germline ends. In DNA, the CDR3 is TGTGCCAGCAGTTACTCGTCGCGTGCGAGGAGGGGGGAAAATGAGCAGTTCTTC. This translates into CASSYSSRARRGENEQFF.

The chain joins TRBV20-1 to TRBJ2-1; 9 bases agree with TRBD1. Germline lookup yields CDR1 DFQATT and CDR2 SNEGSKA (reference sequence). CDR3 size: 14 residues. V trimming: 3 bases; J trimming: 7 bases; junction bases outside the gene matches: 7. CDR3 in DNA: TGCAGTGCTAGTTGGGGACAGGGCGGTAATGAGCAGTTCTTC. Protein: CSASWGQGGNEQFF.

This clonotype was counted a few times. V and J are TRBV20-1 and TRBJ2-1; 10 bases fit TRBD2. The length of the CDR3 is 12 residues. The germline V gene has CDR1 DFQATT and CDR2 SNEGSKA (reference sequence). The CDR3 here is CTPSGGYNEQFF. The CDR3, as DNA: TGCACGCCTAGCGGGGGTTACAATGAGCAGTTCTTC.

This chain joins TRBV6-5 and TRBJ2-3, with 10 bases lining up with TRBD2. Germline CDR1 reads MNHEY; CDR2 reads SVGAGI. The CDR3 has 17 amino acids. Trimming took 1 base from V and 3 from J; bases not matched to a gene: 7. The CDR3 DNA is TGTGCCAGCAGTTACTTCCTAACTAGCGGGACGACAGATACGCAGTATTTT. It yields the protein CASSYFLTSGTTDTQYF.

This clonotype was counted a few times. The rearrangement uses TRBV28 and TRBJ2-1, with D uncertain. Trimming removed 3 bases at V and 10 bases at J, with 10 bases between. CDR1 and CDR2 (germline): MDHEN, SYDVKM. This CDR3 has 12 residues. CDR3 in amino acids: CASSLLTGEQFF. DNA for the CDR3: TGTGCCAGCAGTTTGCTGACCGGCGAGCAGTTCTTC.

The chain links TRBV3-1 to TRBJ2-5, with 8 bases matching TRBD2. Per the germline V gene, CDR1 is LGHDT and CDR2 is YNNKEL (reference sequence). V was clipped by 3 bases and J by 2 bases; unmatched bases: 5. This CDR3 is 15 amino acids long. For the CDR3, the DNA is TGTGCCAGCAGCCAGGCGGGACTAGGGCAAGAGACCCAGTACTTC. Its translation is CASSQAGLGQETQYF.

The chain recombines TRBV4-1 with TRBJ2-3; 8 bases align to TRBD1. The CDR3 sequence is 15 residues long. The junction had 4 bases not matched to a gene; V was cut back by 3 bases and J by 2 bases. The germline V gene has CDR1 MGHRA and CDR2 YSYEKL. CDR3: CASSQGTGLTDTQYF. The CDR3 DNA reads as TGCGCCAGCAGCCAGGGGACAGGCCTCACAGATACGCAGTATTTT.

This chain joins TRBV2 and TRBJ2-5; 7 bases are shared with TRBD2. Germline V gene lookup returns CDR1 SNHLY and CDR2 FYNNEI. This CDR3 region has 15 residues. Trimming cost V 5 bases and J 1 base; bases outside gene matches: 7. The CDR3 protein is CASSRERGPQETQYF. The DNA for the CDR3 is TGTGCCAGCAGTCGAGAGCGGGGCCCCCAAGAGACCCAGTACTTC.

This clonotype was seen a few times. This rearrangement joins TRBV12-3 or TRBV12-4 to TRBJ1-1; the D gene is possibly TRBD1 (6 bases). The CDR3 covers 13 residues. The V end lost 6 bases, the J end lost 5 bases, and 13 bases lay between the germline ends. The DNA of the CDR3 is TGTGCCAGCAGACCCACCCAGGGGACTGAAGCTTTCTTT. It yields the protein CASRPTQGTEAFF.

This clonotype was seen a handful of times. This chain links TRBV7-9 with TRBJ2-7; D might be TRBD1 (5 bases). V lost 1 base and J 5 bases, leaving 12 bases between the germline ends. The CDR3 loop spans 14 amino acids. The germline V gene encodes CDR1 SEHNR and CDR2 FQNEAQ (reference sequence). The CDR3 here is CASSLDRTRNEQYF. The CDR3 DNA follows: TGTGCCAGCAGCTTAGACAGGACACGGAACGAGCAGTACTTC.

The V and J genes are TRBV4-1 and TRBJ2-3; D gene uncertain. Germline CDR1 is MGHRA and CDR2 is YSYEKL. V dropped 1 base and J dropped 0 bases, with 8 bases sitting between them. The CDR3 has 15 amino acids. This CDR3 reads CASSQVLWSTDTQYF. The CDR3 nucleotides read TGCGCCAGCAGCCAAGTACTGTGGAGCACAGATACGCAGTATTTT.